The 30 T cell receptor beta chains listed next were all sequenced from one sample in a study of T cell responses to AZD1222 COVID-19 vaccine. Sequenced by immunoSEQ multiplex PCR; TCRdb stores in-frame clones only, minus some. The repertoire consists of roughly 120,000 clones, with approximately 90% occurring once and the leading ten covering under 9%. The sample was peripheral blood, taken 28 days after the second AZD1222 dose. The origin of the receptors is an adult who received the AZD1222 COVID-19 vaccine.

The rearrangement links TRBV27 to TRBJ1-2; 8 bases are shared with TRBD1. J gave up 4 bases and V 5 bases, and 9 bases lay outside the gene matches. CDR1 is MNHEY and CDR2 is SMNVEV in the germline V gene (reference sequence). The CDR3 length is 15 residues. This CDR3 reads CASSPRDRHFYGYTF. CDR3 nucleotide sequence: TGTGCCAGCAGTCCCCGGGACAGGCACTTCTATGGCTACACCTTC.

In DNA, the CDR3 is TGTGCCAGCAGCCCATGGGGGAATCAGCCCCAGCATTTT. This sequence encodes CASSPWGNQPQHF. The chain is built from TRBV7-9 and TRBJ1-5; TRBD1 is a possible D gene (5 bases). CDR3 length: 13 residues. Germline V CDR1 and CDR2: SEHNR, FQNEAQ (reference sequence). The germline V and J ends were trimmed by 5 bases and 4 bases, with 9 bases remaining between them.

The CDR3 loop is CATSDPPRGGGHTEAFF. The CDR3 DNA is TGTGCCACCAGTGATCCCCCCCGAGGGGGGGGCCACACTGAAGCTTTCTTT. This chain connects TRBV24-1 to TRBJ1-1; possibly TRBD1 for D (6 bases). Germline V gives CDR1 KGHDR, CDR2 SFDVKD. Trimming took 3 bases from V and 3 from J, leaving 19 bases between them. The CDR3 is 17 residues long.

The rearrangement links TRBV11-3 to TRBJ2-5; D possibly uses TRBD1 or TRBD2 (6 bases each). CDR1 is SGHNT and CDR2 is YENEEA in the germline V gene. The ends were cut back, 5 bases at V and 5 bases at J, with 15 bases in the middle. The CDR3 sequence is 14 residues long. The CDR3 here is CASSQMGGRETQYF. In DNA, the CDR3 is TGTGCCAGCAGCCAAATGGGGGGCAGGGAGACCCAGTACTTC. Looking up the rest from reference TRBV11-3 and TRBJ2-5 gives the full variable domain: EAGVVQSPRYKIIEKKQPVAFWCNPISGHNTLYWYLQNLGQGPELLIRYENEEAVDDSQLPKDRFSAERLKGVDSTLKIQPAELGDSAVYLCASSQMGGRETQYFGPGTRLLVL.

The chain uses TRBV7-8 and TRBJ1-3; D unresolved. Trimming took 3 bases from V and 0 from J, leaving 9 bases between them. CDR3 size: 15 residues. Germline V gene data show CDR1 as SGHVS and CDR2 as FQNEAQ. The CDR3: CASSFVSRSGNTIYF. In nucleotides, the CDR3 is TGTGCCAGCAGCTTTGTTTCGCGCTCTGGAAACACCATATATTTT.

The chain uses TRBV5-6 and TRBJ1-5; tentatively, D is TRBD1 (5 bases). The V gene lost 1 base and the J gene lost 2 bases, with 7 bases spanning the gap. Germline V gene lookup returns CDR1 SGHDT and CDR2 YYEEEE. The CDR3 covers 14 residues. CDR3: CASSLMTGNQPQHF. The CDR3 nucleotides are TGTGCCAGCAGCTTGATGACAGGCAATCAGCCCCAGCATTTT.

The gene calls are TRBV11-2 and TRBJ1-1; 8 bases are shared with TRBD1. The CDR3 is made up of 16 amino acids. The V gene end was trimmed by 5 bases and the J gene end by 6 bases; junction bases not matched to a gene: 14. Per germline, CDR1 SGHAT and CDR2 FQNNGV. The DNA of the CDR3 is TGTGCCAGCAGCAAAGGACAGGGTTTTAGTTACCCTGAAGCTTTCTTT. Amino acid sequence: CASSKGQGFSYPEAFF.

This clone was observed once. V is TRBV5-4 and J is TRBJ1-3, with TRBD1 matching 7 bases. The CDR3 loop spans 14 amino acids. Trimming at V came to 6 bases and at J to 9 bases, leaving 12 bases not matched to a gene. CDR1 SGHNT and CDR2 YYREEE come from the germline V gene (reference sequence). The CDR3 sequence is CASNYKGGESTIYF. For the CDR3, the DNA is TGTGCCAGCAACTATAAAGGGGGCGAGAGCACCATATATTTT.

This chain links TRBV9 with TRBJ2-7; either TRBD1 or TRBD2 may supply D (5 bases each). V lost 0 bases and J lost 7, with 11 bases in between. Per germline, CDR1 SGDLS and CDR2 YYNGEE. The CDR3 has 13 residues. CDR3 nucleotide sequence: TGTGCCAGCAGCGTAGCTACTGGGGGTGAGCAGTACTTC. Its translation is CASSVATGGEQYF.

The gene calls are TRBV28 and TRBJ1-5, with TRBD1 matching 7 bases. Germline V gene lookup returns CDR1 MDHEN and CDR2 SYDVKM. This CDR3 comprises 18 residues. With V trimmed by 6 bases and J by 6 bases, 20 bases remained unmatched. CDR3 sequence reads: CASRTTSGAGGQGQPQHF. CDR3 nucleotides: TGTGCCAGCAGGACCACTTCTGGGGCAGGGGGTCAGGGTCAGCCCCAGCATTTT.

The chain uses TRBV28 and TRBJ2-3, with 9 positions matching TRBD1. J lost 1 base, V lost 5 bases, and 4 bases had no gene match. The germline V gene has CDR1 MDHEN and CDR2 SYDVKM. The CDR3 is made up of 15 amino acids. The CDR3 nucleotides read TGTGCCAGCAGTAAACGGACAGGGGGCACAGATACGCAGTATTTT. It yields the protein CASSKRTGGTDTQYF.

This clone was counted once. The chain employs TRBV7-9 and TRBJ1-4; a possible D gene is TRBD1 (6 bases). With 3 bases removed from V and 5 bases from J, the gap between germline ends came to 16 bases. CDR3 size: 16 residues. From germline, CDR1 is SEHNR and CDR2 FQNEAQ (reference sequence). The DNA of the CDR3 is TGTGCCAGCAGCTTTGCAAGGACAGCTGAGAATGAAAAACTGTTTTTT. It codes for CASSFARTAENEKLFF.

This rearrangement joins TRBV6-6 to TRBJ1-4; D unclear. Germline loops: CDR1 MNHNY, CDR2 SVGAGI (reference sequence). This CDR3 has 14 amino acids. Trimming stripped 5 bases from V and 4 bases from J, with 11 bases between. The CDR3 here is CASSDGGFNEKLFF. The DNA for the CDR3 is TGTGCCAGCAGTGACGGCGGGTTTAATGAAAAACTGTTTTTT.

The rearrangement links TRBV7-8 to TRBJ1-2, with D perhaps matching TRBD1 (5 bases). The CDR3 loop spans 15 amino acids. V was cut by 1 base and J by 8 bases, with 17 bases left in between. Germline CDR1 reads SGHVS; CDR2 reads FQNEAQ. The CDR3 spells CASSLDLGSGDGYTF. The CDR3 nucleotides are TGTGCCAGCAGCTTAGATTTAGGATCGGGGGACGGCTACACCTTC.

This chain connects TRBV5-5 to TRBJ1-4, with TRBD1 matching 8 bases. Germline assignment: CDR1 SGHKS and CDR2 YYEKEE (reference sequence). Trimming removed 4 bases from V and 2 bases from J; junction bases left unmatched: 10. The CDR3 contains 17 residues. The CDR3: CASSKSVAGGTNEKLFF. CDR3 DNA sequence: TGTGCCAGCAGCAAGTCGGTGGCAGGGGGCACTAATGAAAAACTGTTTTTT.

This clone has just a few counts. This chain links TRBV10-1 with TRBJ2-1, with D possibly TRBD2 on 5 matching bases. This CDR3 has 13 amino acids. The V end lost 2 bases, the J end lost 8 bases, and 10 bases lay between the germline ends. Germline CDR1 is WNHNN and CDR2 is SYGVQD (reference sequence). The DNA for the CDR3 is TGCGCCAGCAGTGAGGGCAGGCGGGATGAGCAGTTCTTC. Protein sequence: CASSEGRRDEQFF.

V is TRBV3-1 (or the pseudogene TRBV3-2) and J is TRBJ2-4; weak D call: TRBD1 (5 bases). Germline V CDR1 and CDR2: LGHDT, YNNKEL (reference sequence). V lost 3 bases and J 2 bases, leaving 14 bases between the germline ends. CDR3 length: 16 amino acids. CDR3 nucleotide sequence: TGTGCCAGCAGCCAGGCCCCGCAGGGAACCAAAAACATTCAGTACTTC. Its protein product is CASSQAPQGTKNIQYF.

V and J are TRBV4-2 and TRBJ2-5; the D gene could be TRBD1 or TRBD2 (6 bases each). The CDR3 length is 16 residues. V was pared by 4 bases and J by 5 bases, with 20 bases between. The germline CDR1 and CDR2 sequences are LGHNA and YNFKEQ. The DNA for the CDR3 is TGTGCCAGCAGCCCGGGAGCACAGGGACTTTCGGAGACCCAGTACTTC. It codes for CASSPGAQGLSETQYF.

This chain connects TRBV28 to TRBJ2-7; a possible D gene is TRBD1 (6 bases). Germline V gives CDR1 MDHEN, CDR2 SYDVKM. V lost 4 bases and J lost 3, with 13 bases in between. The CDR3 loop spans 14 amino acids. The CDR3 sequence is CASSSPGALYEQYF. In DNA form, the CDR3 reads TGTGCCAGCAGTTCTCCAGGGGCCCTCTACGAGCAGTACTTC.

The gene calls are TRBV19 and TRBJ2-2, with 8 positions matching TRBD2. V trimming: 3 bases; J trimming: 5 bases; junction bases outside the gene matches: 5. The germline V gene has CDR1 LNHDA and CDR2 SQIVND (reference sequence). This CDR3 spans 15 amino acids. CDR3 sequence: CASSMGLAGTGELFF. The CDR3 DNA reads TGTGCCAGTAGTATGGGGCTAGCGGGTACCGGGGAGCTGTTTTTT.

This chain connects TRBV2 to TRBJ1-3; possible D gene TRBD1, 5 bases. The V gene's germline CDR1 is SNHLY and CDR2 FYNNEI. The CDR3 spans 11 residues. The V and J ends lost 4 bases and 14 bases respectively, with 12 bases between them. CDR3 sequence reads: CASSGRGVLYF. In nucleotides, the CDR3 is TGTGCCAGCAGTGGCCGGGGGGTCTTATATTTT.

V is TRBV19 and J is TRBJ2-3; 13 bases fit TRBD2. The V gene end was trimmed by 4 bases and the J gene end by 2 bases; junction bases not matched to a gene: 6. This CDR3 contains 17 residues. Germline-derived CDR1 and CDR2 are LNHDA and SQIVND (reference sequence). The CDR3: CASSRGLAGDYTDTQYF. CDR3 sequence (DNA): TGTGCCAGTAGTAGAGGACTAGCGGGGGATTACACAGATACGCAGTATTTT. Looking up the rest from reference TRBV19 and TRBJ2-3 gives the full variable domain: DGGITQSPKYLFRKEGQNVTLSCEQNLNHDAMYWYRQDPGQGLRLIYYSQIVNDFQKGDIAEGYSVSREKKESFPLTVTSAQKNPTAFYLCASSRGLAGDYTDTQYFGPGTRLTVL.

The chain couples TRBV19 to TRBJ2-3, with 8 nucleotides matching TRBD1. Germline CDR1 LNHDA, CDR2 SQIVND (reference sequence). With V trimmed by 6 bases and J by 4 bases, 6 bases remained unmatched. This CDR3 is 14 amino acids long. CDR3 residues: CASSGQGSPDTQYF. CDR3 sequence (DNA): TGTGCCAGTAGCGGACAGGGATCACCAGATACGCAGTATTTT.

This clone was seen a single time. The chain couples TRBV6-1 to TRBJ2-1; weak D call: TRBD2 (6 bases). V was shortened by 0 bases and J by 16 bases, with 16 bases between the two germline ends. Germline V lookup: CDR1 MNHNS, CDR2 SASEGT. The CDR3 has 13 amino acids. The CDR3: CASSEASGGMDFF. In DNA, the CDR3 is TGTGCCAGCAGTGAAGCTTCGGGCGGGATGGATTTCTTC.

The chain uses TRBV7-9 and TRBJ2-1; a weak D match, TRBD1 (6 bases). V dropped 4 bases and J dropped 5 bases, with 12 bases sitting between them. Per the germline V gene, CDR1 is SEHNR and CDR2 is FQNEAQ (reference sequence). This CDR3 is 14 amino acids long. The CDR3 DNA sequence: TGTGCCAGCAGCTCTGGGGGACAACACAATGAGCAGTTCTTC. The encoded protein is CASSSGGQHNEQFF.

The V call is TRBV19, the J call TRBJ1-5, with D maybe TRBD1 (6 bases). There are 15 residues in the CDR3. CDR1 LNHDA and CDR2 SQIVND come from the germline V gene (reference sequence). The V gene lost 3 bases and the J gene lost 2 bases, with 11 bases spanning the gap. DNA of the CDR3: TGTGCCAGTAGTATGATCGGGGGGCGCAATCAGCCCCAGCATTTT. This translates into CASSMIGGRNQPQHF.

V is TRBV24-1 and J is TRBJ2-1; D might be TRBD2 (6 bases). Trimming stripped 7 bases from V and 0 bases from J, with 15 bases between. The germline gives CDR1 KGHDR, CDR2 SFDVKD. The CDR3 has 16 amino acids. CDR3 in DNA: TGTGCCACCAGCGGGGGAATGAGGAGCTCCTACAATGAGCAGTTCTTC. Its translation is CATSGGMRSSYNEQFF.

This clone showed up just a few times. The chain recombines TRBV28 with TRBJ2-7; no reliable D call. The CDR3 runs to 12 residues. V lost 5 bases and J 2 bases, leaving 7 bases between the germline ends. Germline-derived CDR1 and CDR2 are MDHEN and SYDVKM. CDR3 region: CASSPLTYEQYF. Written as DNA, the CDR3 is TGTGCCAGCAGTCCACTCACCTACGAGCAGTACTTC.

V is TRBV27 and J is TRBJ2-7; 7 bases are a match to TRBD1. There are 15 residues in the CDR3. Germline trimming cut 0 bases from V and 4 bases from J; bases unmatched to any gene: 6. The V gene's germline CDR1 is MNHEY and CDR2 SMNVEV (reference sequence). In DNA form, the CDR3 reads TGTGCCAGCAGTTTATCGCAGACAGGGCTTTACGAGCAGTACTTC. Amino acid sequence: CASSLSQTGLYEQYF.

This clone was counted between two and nine times. This chain joins TRBV5-1 and TRBJ1-4; 10 bases line up with TRBD1. CDR3 length: 15 residues. The V and J ends lost 4 bases and 6 bases, in that order; junction bases with no gene match: 6. Germline V gene data show CDR1 as SGHRS and CDR2 as YFSETQ. The CDR3 DNA reads TGCGCCAGCAGCAACCTCGGGACAGGGGATGAAAAACTGTTTTTT. It encodes CASSNLGTGDEKLFF.